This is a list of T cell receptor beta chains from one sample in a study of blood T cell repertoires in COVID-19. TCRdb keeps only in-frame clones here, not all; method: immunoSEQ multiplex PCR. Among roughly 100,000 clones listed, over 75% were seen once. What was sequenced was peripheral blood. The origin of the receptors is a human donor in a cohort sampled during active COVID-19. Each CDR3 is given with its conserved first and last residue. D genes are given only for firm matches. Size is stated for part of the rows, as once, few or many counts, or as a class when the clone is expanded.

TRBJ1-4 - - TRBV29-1 TGCAGCGTTGGCTCACAGGGTGGGGAAAAACTGTTTTTT CSVGSQGGEKLFF
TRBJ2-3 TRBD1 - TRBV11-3 TGTGCCAGCAGCGTCAGGGGGCTCCCCGCAGATACGCAGTATTTT CASSVRGLPADTQYF
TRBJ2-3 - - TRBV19 TGTGCCAGTAGCCTTTGGACAGCCCCGGGAGATACGCAGTATTTT CASSLWTAPGDTQYF
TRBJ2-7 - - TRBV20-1 TGCAGTGCTGGAAGCCTCTATGACAGTTACTTC CSAGSLYDSYF
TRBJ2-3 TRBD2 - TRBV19 TGTGCCAGTAGTCGGGGCGGGAGGGCCAACACAGATACGCAGTATTTT CASSRGGRANTDTQYF
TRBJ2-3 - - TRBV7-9 TGTGCCAGCAGCCATGATGAAATGGCGGTAGGCACAGATACGCAGTATTTT CASSHDEMAVGTDTQYF
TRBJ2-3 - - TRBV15 - CATSRDSVRGDTQYF
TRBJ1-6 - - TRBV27 TGTGCCAGCAGTTTGGAGGGGAACTATAATTCACCCCTCCACTTT CASSLEGNYNSPLHF
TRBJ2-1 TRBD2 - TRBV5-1 TGCGCCAGCAGCCTAATACTAGCGGGGGCAAACAATGAGCAGTTCTTC CASSLILAGANNEQFF
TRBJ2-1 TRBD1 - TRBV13 TGTGCCAGCAGCTTAACGGGGACAGGGGCCTACAATGAGCAGTTCTTC CASSLTGTGAYNEQFF
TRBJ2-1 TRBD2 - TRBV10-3 TGTGCCATCAGCACGACTAGCGGAAATTACAATGAGCAGTTCTTC CAISTTSGNYNEQFF
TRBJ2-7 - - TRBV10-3 TGTGCCATCAGGGGGAGGCAGGACATGTCCTACGAGCAGTACTTC CAIRGRQDMSYEQYF
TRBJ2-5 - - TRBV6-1 TGTGCCAGCAGTGACGCAGGGGCTTCGTACCAAGAGACCCAGTACTTC CASSDAGASYQETQYF
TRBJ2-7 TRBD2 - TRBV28 TGTGCCAGCAGTTTCGTAGCGGGTGAGCAGTACTTC CASSFVAGEQYF
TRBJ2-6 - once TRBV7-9 TGTGCCAGCAGCTCTATGGCCAACGTCCTGACTTTC CASSSMANVLTF
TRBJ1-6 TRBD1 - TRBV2 TGTGCCAGCAGTGTCCGACAGGGTAATAATTCACCCCTCCACTTT CASSVRQGNNSPLHF
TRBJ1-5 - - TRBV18 TGTGCCAGCTCACAAGAGGGCGAACAGCCCCAGCATTTT CASSQEGEQPQHF
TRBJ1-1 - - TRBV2 TGTGCCAGCAGGAGGGGGGGGGACACTGAAGCTTTCTTT CASRRGGDTEAFF
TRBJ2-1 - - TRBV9 TGTGCCAGCAGCGTACGTTTAGGAGGAAATGAGCAGTTCTTC CASSVRLGGNEQFF
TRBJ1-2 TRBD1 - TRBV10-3 TGTGCCATCAGTGAGTCGGGGACAGGGATCTTCGGGGACTATGGCTACACCTTC CAISESGTGIFGDYGYTF
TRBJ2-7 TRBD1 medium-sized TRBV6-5 TGTGCCAGCAGTTACGGGACAGGGTACGAGCAGTACTTC CASSYGTGYEQYF
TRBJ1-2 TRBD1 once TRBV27 TGTGCCAGCAGTTTATACCCCGACAGGGTGGGAAGCTATGGCTACACCTTC CASSLYPDRVGSYGYTF
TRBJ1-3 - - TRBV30 TGTGCCTGGAGTGGGAGACTGGGCTCTGGAAACACCATATATTTT CAWSGRLGSGNTIYF
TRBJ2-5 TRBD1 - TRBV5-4 TGTGCCAGCAGCACGGGACAGGAGGAAGTTGAGGAGACCCAGTACTTC CASSTGQEEVEETQYF
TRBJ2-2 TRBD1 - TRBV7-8 TGTGCCAGCAGCTCAGGTTACAGGGGGTCCGGGGAGCTGTTTTTT CASSSGYRGSGELFF
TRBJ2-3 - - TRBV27 TGTGCCAGCAGTTCTGCGGGGAGCACAGATACGCAGTATTTT CASSSAGSTDTQYF
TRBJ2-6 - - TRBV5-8 TGTGCCAGCAGCTTGCGACACCCAGGGATCTCTGGGGCCAACGTCCTGACTTTC CASSLRHPGISGANVLTF
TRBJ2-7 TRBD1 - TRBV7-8 TGTGCCAGCAGCATCGGACAGGGGGCCGAGCAGTACTTC CASSIGQGAEQYF
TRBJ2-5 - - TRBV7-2 TGTGCCAGCAGCCTCAGGACAGCAAGAGTGACCCAGTACTTC CASSLRTARVTQYF
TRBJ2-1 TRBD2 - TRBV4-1 TGCGCCAGCAGCCAAGATTATAGCAAGGCTAGCGGGAGTGGGCAGTTCTTC CASSQDYSKASGSGQFF
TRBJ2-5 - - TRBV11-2 TGTGCCAGCAGCTTCGGGGTTGATTACAAGGAGACCCAGTACTTC CASSFGVDYKETQYF
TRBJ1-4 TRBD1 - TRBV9 TGTGCCAGCAGCGATGGACAGGGGGCAAATGAAAAACTGTTTTTT CASSDGQGANEKLFF
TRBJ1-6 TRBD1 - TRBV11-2 TGTGCCAGCAGCTTTCCGGGACAGGGGGGAAATAATTCACCCCTCCACTTT CASSFPGQGGNNSPLHF
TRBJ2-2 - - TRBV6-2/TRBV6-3 TGTGCCAGCAGTTACTCGAGGTTGGAGGGATACACCGGGGAGCTGTTTTTT CASSYSRLEGYTGELFF
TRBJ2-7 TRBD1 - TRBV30 TGTGCCTGGAAAGGGACAGGGAAGACCTACGAGCAGTACTTC CAWKGTGKTYEQYF
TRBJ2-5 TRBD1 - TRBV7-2 TGTGCCAGCAGCTTATGGGACAGGGGTGGAGAGACCCAGTACTTC CASSLWDRGGETQYF
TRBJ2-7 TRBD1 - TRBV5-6 TGTGCCAGCAGCCCAGCAGGGGGCTCCTACGAGCAGTACTTC CASSPAGGSYEQYF
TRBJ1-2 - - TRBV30 TGTGCCTGGACCAGGACAGCTAGCTACACCTTC CAWTRTASYTF
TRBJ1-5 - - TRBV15 TGTGCCTCTAGCGATCGGGTGAATCAGCCCCAGCATTTT CASSDRVNQPQHF
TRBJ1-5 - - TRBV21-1 TGTGCCAGCAGCGCCCGGGACAGGGGTTGTTTGAGCAATCAGCCCCAGCATTTT CASSARDRGCLSNQPQHF
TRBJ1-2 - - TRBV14 TGTGCCAGCAGCCAGACCTTTTTTGGGCCGGCGCTTCTTAACTATGGCTACACCTTC CASSQTFFGPALLNYGYTF
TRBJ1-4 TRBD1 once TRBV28 TGTGCCAGCAGTTCTACGACAGGGGGAATTTCTAATGAAAAACTGTTTTTT CASSSTTGGISNEKLFF
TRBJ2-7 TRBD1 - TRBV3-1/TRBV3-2 TGTGCCAGCAGCCAATTCCAGGGGGCCTACGAGCAGTACTTC CASSQFQGAYEQYF
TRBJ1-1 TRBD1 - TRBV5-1 TGCGCCAGCAGAGGACAGGGCTCGAACACTGAAGCTTTCTTT CASRGQGSNTEAFF
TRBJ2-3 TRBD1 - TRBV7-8 TGTGCCAGCAGCGCGCACAGGGGGCAGAGCACAGATACGCAGTATTTT CASSAHRGQSTDTQYF
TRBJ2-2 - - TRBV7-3 TGTGCCAGCAGCTTAATCCCACAGAACACCGGGGAGCTGTTTTTT CASSLIPQNTGELFF
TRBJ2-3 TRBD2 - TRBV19 TGTGCCAGTAGTATAGAGCGGGGGGACCACACAGATACGCAGTATTTT CASSIERGDHTDTQYF
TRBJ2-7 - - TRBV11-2 TGTGCCAGCAGCTTCCCGGGAGTAAAGGAGCAGTACTTC CASSFPGVKEQYF
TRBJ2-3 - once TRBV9 TGTGCCAGCTTGTTCGGGGCGCAGTATTTT CASLFGAQYF
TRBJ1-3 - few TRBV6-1 TGTGCCAGCAGTGAAGCGACAGGTAGCTCTGGAAACACCATATATTTT CASSEATGSSGNTIYF
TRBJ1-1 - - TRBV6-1 TGTGCCAGCAGTGGAGCGACAGGAGACAACACTGAAGCTTTCTTT CASSGATGDNTEAFF
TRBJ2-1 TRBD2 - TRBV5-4 TGTGCCAGCAGGGCGGGAGGTCCTGAGCAGTTCTTC CASRAGGPEQFF
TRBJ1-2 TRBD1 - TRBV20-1 TGCAGTGCTAGTTTACAGGGGATTCTCTATGGCTACACCTTC CSASLQGILYGYTF
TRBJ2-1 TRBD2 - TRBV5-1 TGCGCCAGCAGCAAAGTAGCGGGGGGGTCCTACAATGAGCAGTTCTTC CASSKVAGGSYNEQFF
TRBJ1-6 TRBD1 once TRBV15 TGTGCCACCAGCAGGAAACTAGACAGGGGGGATTCACCCCTCCACTTT CATSRKLDRGDSPLHF
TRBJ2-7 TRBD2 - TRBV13 TGTGCCAGCAGCTTACGGGGGGTTAGCGTATACGAGCAGTACTTC CASSLRGVSVYEQYF
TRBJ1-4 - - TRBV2 TGTGCCAGCAGTGAAGCCTCCCTAGCGTGGCAATACCATTTT CASSEASLAWQYHF
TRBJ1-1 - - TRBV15 TGTGCCACCAGCACGACGGGCAGGGGAGTAAGCACTGAAGCTTTCTTT CATSTTGRGVSTEAFF
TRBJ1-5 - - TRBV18 TGTGCCAGCTCACCACTTGGACAGTACTTGGGAAATCAGCCCCAGCATTTT CASSPLGQYLGNQPQHF